What follows are 8 T cell receptor beta chains derived from one specimen sequenced in a study of OX40 agonist ivuxolimab in advanced cancers. The method was immunoSEQ multiplex PCR; TCRdb's version includes in-frame clones alone and lacks a portion of them. The data show more than 65,000 clones, 94% seen once. This sample comprised CD4+ or CD8+ T cells sorted from blood, obtained in a trial of the OX40 agonist ivuxolimab. Receptors originate from an adult with an advanced solid tumor such as melanoma, head and neck, liver or kidney cancer.

The rearrangement links TRBV27 to TRBJ2-3; 10 nucleotides line up with TRBD2. Trimming took 10 bases from V and 1 from J; bases not matched to a gene: 14. This CDR3 has 17 residues. The V gene's germline CDR1 is MNHEY and CDR2 SMNVEV (reference sequence). CDR3 region: CATCSVAGTSGTDTQYF. The CDR3 DNA is TGTGCCACCTGCTCTGTTGCCGGGACTAGCGGCACAGATACGCAGTATTTT.

The chain is built from TRBV27 and TRBJ2-1; D gene ambiguous. CDR1 is MNHEY and CDR2 is SMNVEV in the germline V gene (reference sequence). The CDR3 extends over 13 amino acids. Trimming cost V 3 bases and J 5 bases, with 8 bases left between them. CDR3 amino acids: CASSLGPNNEQFF. The CDR3 DNA is TGTGCCAGCAGTTTGGGTCCAAACAATGAGCAGTTCTTC.

The chain is built from TRBV28 and TRBJ2-5; TRBD2 matches 8 bases. CDR3 length: 14 residues. From germline, CDR1 is MDHEN and CDR2 SYDVKM. V lost 4 bases and J lost 5; bases outside the gene matches: 6. The CDR3 sequence: CASSYRLASETQYF. CDR3 nucleotides: TGTGCCAGCAGTTACCGACTAGCGAGCGAGACCCAGTACTTC.

J is TRBJ1-1 and V is TRBV9; D may be TRBD1 (5 bases). The CDR3 length is 19 residues. V gave up 2 bases and J gave up 3 bases, with 26 bases separating them. Germline V gene sequence: CDR1 SGDLS, CDR2 YYNGEE. CDR3 loop: CASSVNPQRPRGRDTEAFF. The CDR3, as DNA: TGTGCCAGCAGCGTTAACCCCCAACGACCCCGGGGCAGGGACACTGAAGCTTTCTTT.

The V call is TRBV7-9, the J call TRBJ2-5; 7 bases line up with TRBD2. The germline V gene has CDR1 SEHNR and CDR2 FQNEAQ (reference sequence). The CDR3 length is 15 residues. J lost 1 base, V lost 1 base, and 3 bases had no gene match. The CDR3 region is CASSLGRGTQETQYF. The CDR3 region has the DNA TGTGCCAGCAGCTTAGGGCGGGGGACCCAAGAGACCCAGTACTTC.

This clone was observed once. The chain recombines TRBV2 with TRBJ2-1, with 8 positions matching TRBD2. Germline CDR1 and CDR2: SNHLY and FYNNEI. This CDR3 is built from 15 residues. Germline trimming cut 2 bases from V and 1 base from J; bases unmatched to any gene: 1. The CDR3 region is CASSESGGSYNEQFF. CDR3 in DNA: TGTGCCAGCAGTGAAAGCGGGGGTTCCTACAATGAGCAGTTCTTC.

The rearrangement uses TRBV7-9 and TRBJ2-3; possibly TRBD1 or TRBD2 for D (5 bases each). V was trimmed by 6 bases and J by 1 base, leaving 11 bases between them. The germline gives CDR1 SEHNR, CDR2 FQNEAQ (reference sequence). CDR3 length: 14 residues. The CDR3 spells CASRGEGGTDTQYF. The CDR3 coding sequence is TGTGCCAGCAGGGGGGAAGGAGGCACAGATACGCAGTATTTT.

The CDR3 loop is CAINPPSGQGIADEQYF. In DNA, the CDR3 is TGTGCCATCAATCCACCCTCGGGACAGGGGATCGCGGACGAGCAGTACTTC. This chain links TRBV28 with TRBJ2-7, with TRBD1 matching 10 bases. The CDR3 runs 17 residues. The germline V gene encodes CDR1 MDHEN and CDR2 SYDVKM. Trimming cost V 10 bases and J 5 bases; bases outside gene matches: 20.